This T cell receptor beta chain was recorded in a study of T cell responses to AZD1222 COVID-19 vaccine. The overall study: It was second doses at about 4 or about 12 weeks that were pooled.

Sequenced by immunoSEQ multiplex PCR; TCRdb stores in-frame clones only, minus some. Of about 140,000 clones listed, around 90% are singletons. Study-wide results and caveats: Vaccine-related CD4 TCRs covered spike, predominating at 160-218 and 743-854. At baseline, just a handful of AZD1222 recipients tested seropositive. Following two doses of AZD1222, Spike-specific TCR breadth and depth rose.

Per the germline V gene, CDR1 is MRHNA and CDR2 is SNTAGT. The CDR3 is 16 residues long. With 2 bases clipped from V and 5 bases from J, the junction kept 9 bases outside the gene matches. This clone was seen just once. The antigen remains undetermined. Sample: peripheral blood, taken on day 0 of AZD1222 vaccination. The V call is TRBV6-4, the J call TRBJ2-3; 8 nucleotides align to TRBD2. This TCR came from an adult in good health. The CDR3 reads CASSDRGGARRDTQYF. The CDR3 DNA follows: TGTGCCAGCAGTGACCGGGGGGGGGCCAGGAGAGATACGCAGTATTTT.